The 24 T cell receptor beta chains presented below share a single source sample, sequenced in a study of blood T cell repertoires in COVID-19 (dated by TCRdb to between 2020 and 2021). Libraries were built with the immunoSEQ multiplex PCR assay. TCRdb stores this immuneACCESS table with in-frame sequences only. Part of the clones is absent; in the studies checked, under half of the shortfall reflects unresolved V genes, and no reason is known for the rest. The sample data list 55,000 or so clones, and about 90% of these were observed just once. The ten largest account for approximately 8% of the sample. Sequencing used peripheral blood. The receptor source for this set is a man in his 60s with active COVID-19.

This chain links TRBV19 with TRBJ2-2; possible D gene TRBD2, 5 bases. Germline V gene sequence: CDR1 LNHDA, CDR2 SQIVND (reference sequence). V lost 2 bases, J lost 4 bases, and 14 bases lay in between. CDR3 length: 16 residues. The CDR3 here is CASSIMAAGGTGELFF. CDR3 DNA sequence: TGTGCCAGTAGTATAATGGCGGCGGGCGGCACCGGGGAGCTGTTTTTT.

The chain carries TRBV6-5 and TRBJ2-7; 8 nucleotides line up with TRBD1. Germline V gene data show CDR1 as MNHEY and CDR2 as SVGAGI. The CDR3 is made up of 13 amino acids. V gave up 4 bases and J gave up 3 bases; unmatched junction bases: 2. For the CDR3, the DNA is TGTGCCAGCAGTTCCGGACAGGGCTACGAGCAGTACTTC. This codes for CASSSGQGYEQYF.

The CDR3 here is CASSERTYNEQFF. In DNA form, the CDR3 reads TGTGCCAGCAGTGAACGCACATACAATGAGCAGTTCTTC. V gene TRBV2 combines with J gene TRBJ2-1, with D unclear. The CDR3 is 13 residues long. Germline values: CDR1 SNHLY, CDR2 FYNNEI. V was pared by 2 bases and J by 4 bases, with 6 bases between.

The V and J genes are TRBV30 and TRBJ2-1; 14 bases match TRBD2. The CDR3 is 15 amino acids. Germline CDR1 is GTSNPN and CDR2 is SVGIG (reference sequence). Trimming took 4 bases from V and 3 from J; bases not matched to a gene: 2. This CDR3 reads CAWKGLAGDYNEQFF. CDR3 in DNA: TGTGCCTGGAAGGGACTAGCGGGGGACTACAATGAGCAGTTCTTC.

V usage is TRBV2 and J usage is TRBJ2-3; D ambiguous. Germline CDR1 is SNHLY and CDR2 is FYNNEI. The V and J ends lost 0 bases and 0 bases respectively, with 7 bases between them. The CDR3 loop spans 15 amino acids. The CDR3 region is CASSEASFSTDTQYF. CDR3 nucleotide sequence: TGTGCCAGCAGTGAAGCTTCTTTTAGCACAGATACGCAGTATTTT.

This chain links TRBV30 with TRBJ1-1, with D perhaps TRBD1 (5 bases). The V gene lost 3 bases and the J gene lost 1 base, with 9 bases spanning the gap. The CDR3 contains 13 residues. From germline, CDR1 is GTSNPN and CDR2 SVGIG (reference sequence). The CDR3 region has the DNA TGTGCCTGGAGGGACACGCCGAACACTGAAGCTTTCTTT. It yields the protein CAWRDTPNTEAFF. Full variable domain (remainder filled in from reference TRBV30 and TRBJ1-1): SQTIHQWPATLVQPVGSPLSLECTVEGTSNPNLYWYRQAAGRGLQLLFYSVGIGQISSEVPQNLSASRPQDRQFILSSKKLLLSDSGFYLCAWRDTPNTEAFFGQGTRLTVV.

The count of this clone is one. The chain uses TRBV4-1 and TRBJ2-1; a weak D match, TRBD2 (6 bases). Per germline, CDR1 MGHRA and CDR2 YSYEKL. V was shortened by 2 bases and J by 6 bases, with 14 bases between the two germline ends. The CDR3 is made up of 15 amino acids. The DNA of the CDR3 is TGCGCCAGCAGCCAAAGTGCCGGGACTCCCAATGAGCAGTTCTTC. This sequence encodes CASSQSAGTPNEQFF.

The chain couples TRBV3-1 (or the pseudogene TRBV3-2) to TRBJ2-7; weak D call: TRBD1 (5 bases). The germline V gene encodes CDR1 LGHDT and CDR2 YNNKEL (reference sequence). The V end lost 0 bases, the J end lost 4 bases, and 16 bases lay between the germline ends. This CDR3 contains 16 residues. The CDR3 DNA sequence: TGTGCCAGCAGCCAAGATGGGGCAGGGCGTAGGTACGAGCAGTACTTC. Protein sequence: CASSQDGAGRRYEQYF.

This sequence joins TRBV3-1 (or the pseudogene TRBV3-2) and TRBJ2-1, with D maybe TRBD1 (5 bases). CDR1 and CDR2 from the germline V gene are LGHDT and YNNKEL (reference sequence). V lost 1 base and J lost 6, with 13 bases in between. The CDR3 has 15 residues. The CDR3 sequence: CASSQAGLPTNEQFF. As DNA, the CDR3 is TGTGCCAGCAGCCAAGCAGGGCTCCCAACCAATGAGCAGTTCTTC.

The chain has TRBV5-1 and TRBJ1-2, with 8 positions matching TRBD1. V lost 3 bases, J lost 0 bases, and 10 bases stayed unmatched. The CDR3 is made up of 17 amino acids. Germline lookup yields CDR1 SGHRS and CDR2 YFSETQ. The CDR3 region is CASSWGDRRDSNYGYTF. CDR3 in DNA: TGCGCCAGCAGCTGGGGGGACAGGCGAGACTCTAACTATGGCTACACCTTC. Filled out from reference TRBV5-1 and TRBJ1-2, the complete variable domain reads KAGVTQTPRYLIKTRGQQVTLSCSPISGHRSVSWYQQTPGQGLQFLFEYFSETQRNKGNFPGRFSGRQFSNSRSEMNVSTLELGDSALYLCASSWGDRRDSNYGYTFGSGTRLTVV.

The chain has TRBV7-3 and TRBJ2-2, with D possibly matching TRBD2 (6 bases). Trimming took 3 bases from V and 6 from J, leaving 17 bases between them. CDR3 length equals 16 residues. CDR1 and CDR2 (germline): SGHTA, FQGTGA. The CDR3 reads CASSFVGGPSSGELFF. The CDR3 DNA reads TGTGCCAGCAGCTTTGTGGGAGGACCCTCTTCCGGGGAGCTGTTTTTT.

The CDR3 nucleotides read TGTGCCAGCAGCTTGGAGGGAGGGCCCTTCGGCGAGCAGTACTTC. It codes for CASSLEGGPFGEQYF. This chain connects TRBV5-6 to TRBJ2-7, with TRBD2 identical over 7 bases. V lost 0 bases, J lost 6 bases, and 9 bases stayed unmatched. The germline V gene has CDR1 SGHDT and CDR2 YYEEEE. The CDR3 consists of 15 residues.

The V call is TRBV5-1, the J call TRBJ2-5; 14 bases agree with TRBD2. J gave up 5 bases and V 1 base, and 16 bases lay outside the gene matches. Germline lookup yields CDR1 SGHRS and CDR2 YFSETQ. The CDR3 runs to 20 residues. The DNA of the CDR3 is TGCGCCAGCAGCTTGTCCGGGACTAGCGGGAGCCGCGGCACCAGGGAGACCCAGTACTTC. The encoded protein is CASSLSGTSGSRGTRETQYF. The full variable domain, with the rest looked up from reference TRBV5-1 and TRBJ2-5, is KAGVTQTPRYLIKTRGQQVTLSCSPISGHRSVSWYQQTPGQGLQFLFEYFSETQRNKGNFPGRFSGRQFSNSRSEMNVSTLELGDSALYLCASSLSGTSGSRGTRETQYFGPGTRLLVL.

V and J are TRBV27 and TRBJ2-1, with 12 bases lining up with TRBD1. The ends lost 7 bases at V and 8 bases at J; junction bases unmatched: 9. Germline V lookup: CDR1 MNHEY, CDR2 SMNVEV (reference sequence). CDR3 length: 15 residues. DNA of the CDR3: TGTGCCAGCAAAATCCCGGGACAGGGGGCGCATGAGCAGTTCTTC. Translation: CASKIPGQGAHEQFF.

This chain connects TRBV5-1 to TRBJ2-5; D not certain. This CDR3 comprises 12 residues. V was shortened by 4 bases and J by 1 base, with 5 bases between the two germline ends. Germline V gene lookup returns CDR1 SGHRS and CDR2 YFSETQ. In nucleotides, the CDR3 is TGCGCCAGCAGCCCCCTCCAAGAGACCCAGTACTTC. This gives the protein CASSPLQETQYF.

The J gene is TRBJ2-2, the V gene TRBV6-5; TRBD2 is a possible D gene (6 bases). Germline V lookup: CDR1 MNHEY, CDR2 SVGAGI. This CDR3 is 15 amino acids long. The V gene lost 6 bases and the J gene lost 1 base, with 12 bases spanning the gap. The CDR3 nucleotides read TGTGCCAGCAGCTATTTGGGACTGAACACCGGGGAGCTGTTTTTT. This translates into CASSYLGLNTGELFF.

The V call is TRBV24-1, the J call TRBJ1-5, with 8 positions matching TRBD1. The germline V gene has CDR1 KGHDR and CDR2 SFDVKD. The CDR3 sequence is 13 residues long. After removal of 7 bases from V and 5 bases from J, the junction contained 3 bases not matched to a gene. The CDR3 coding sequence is TGTGCCACCAGAGGACAGGGTGATCAGCCCCAGCATTTT. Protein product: CATRGQGDQPQHF.

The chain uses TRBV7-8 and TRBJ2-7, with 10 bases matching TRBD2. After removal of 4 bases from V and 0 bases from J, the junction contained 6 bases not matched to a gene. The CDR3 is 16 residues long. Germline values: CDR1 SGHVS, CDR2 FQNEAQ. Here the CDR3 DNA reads TGTGCCAGCAGCTCCTCTAGCGGGAGCCCCTCCTACGAGCAGTACTTC. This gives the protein CASSSSSGSPSYEQYF.

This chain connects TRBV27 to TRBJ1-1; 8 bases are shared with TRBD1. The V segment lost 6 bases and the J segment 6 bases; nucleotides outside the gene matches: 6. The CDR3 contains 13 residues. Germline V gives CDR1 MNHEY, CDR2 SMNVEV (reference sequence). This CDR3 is CASSSGGVSEAFF. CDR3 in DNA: TGTGCCAGCAGCTCAGGGGGCGTCTCTGAAGCTTTCTTT.

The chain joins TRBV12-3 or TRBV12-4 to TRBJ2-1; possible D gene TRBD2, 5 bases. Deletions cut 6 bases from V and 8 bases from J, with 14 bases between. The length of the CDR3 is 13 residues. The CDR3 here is CASRQRGPYEQFF. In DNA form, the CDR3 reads TGTGCCAGCAGACAAAGAGGGCCGTATGAGCAGTTCTTC.

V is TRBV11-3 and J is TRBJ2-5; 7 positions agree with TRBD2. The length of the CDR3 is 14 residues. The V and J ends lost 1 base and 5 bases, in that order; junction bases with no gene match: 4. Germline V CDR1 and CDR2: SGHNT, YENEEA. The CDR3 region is CASSLGGGPETQYF. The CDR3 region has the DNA TGTGCCAGCAGCTTAGGGGGGGGACCTGAGACCCAGTACTTC.

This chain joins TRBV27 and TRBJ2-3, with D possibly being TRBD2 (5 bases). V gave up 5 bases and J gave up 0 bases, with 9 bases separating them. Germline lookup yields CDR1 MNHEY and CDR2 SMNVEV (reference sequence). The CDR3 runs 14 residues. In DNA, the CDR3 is TGTGCCAGCAGTATACGGGGTAGCACAGATACGCAGTATTTT. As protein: CASSIRGSTDTQYF.

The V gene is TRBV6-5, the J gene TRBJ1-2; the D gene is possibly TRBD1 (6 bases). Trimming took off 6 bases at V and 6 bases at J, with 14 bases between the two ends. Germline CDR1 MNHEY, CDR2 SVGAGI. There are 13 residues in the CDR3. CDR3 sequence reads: CASSQDSYDGYTF. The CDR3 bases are TGTGCCAGCAGCCAGGACAGTTATGATGGCTACACCTTC.

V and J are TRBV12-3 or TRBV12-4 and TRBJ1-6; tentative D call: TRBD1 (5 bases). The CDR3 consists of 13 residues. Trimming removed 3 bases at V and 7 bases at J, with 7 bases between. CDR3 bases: TGTGCCAGCAGTTTCCCAGGGAATTCACCCCTCCACTTT. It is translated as CASSFPGNSPLHF.